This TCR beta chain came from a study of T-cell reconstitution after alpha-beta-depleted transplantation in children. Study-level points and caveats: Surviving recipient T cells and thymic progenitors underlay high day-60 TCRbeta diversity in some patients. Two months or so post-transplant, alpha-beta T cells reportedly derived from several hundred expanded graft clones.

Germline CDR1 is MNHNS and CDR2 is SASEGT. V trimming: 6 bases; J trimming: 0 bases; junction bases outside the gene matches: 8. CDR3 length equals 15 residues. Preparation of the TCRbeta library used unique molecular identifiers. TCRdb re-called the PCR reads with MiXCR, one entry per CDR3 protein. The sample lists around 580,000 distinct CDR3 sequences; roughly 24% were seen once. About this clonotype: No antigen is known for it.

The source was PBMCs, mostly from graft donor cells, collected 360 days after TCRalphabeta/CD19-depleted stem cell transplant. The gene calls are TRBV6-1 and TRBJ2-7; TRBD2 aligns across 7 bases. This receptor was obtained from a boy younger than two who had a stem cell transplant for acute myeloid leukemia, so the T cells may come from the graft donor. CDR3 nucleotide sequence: TGTGCCAGCAGCCCGGGGAGGGCTCTCTCCTACGAGCAGTACGTC. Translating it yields CASSPGRALSYEQYV.